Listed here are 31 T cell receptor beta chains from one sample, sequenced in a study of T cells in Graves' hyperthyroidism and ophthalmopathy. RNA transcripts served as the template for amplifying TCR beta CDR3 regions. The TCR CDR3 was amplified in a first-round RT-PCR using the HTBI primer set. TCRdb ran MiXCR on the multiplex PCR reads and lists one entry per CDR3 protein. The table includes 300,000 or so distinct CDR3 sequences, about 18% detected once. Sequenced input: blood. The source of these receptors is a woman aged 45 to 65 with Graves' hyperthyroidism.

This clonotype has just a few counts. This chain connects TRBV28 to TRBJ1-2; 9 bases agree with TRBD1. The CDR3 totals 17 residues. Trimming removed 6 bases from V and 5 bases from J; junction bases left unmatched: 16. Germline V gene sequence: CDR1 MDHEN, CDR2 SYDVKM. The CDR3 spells CASRTGGVNGIEYGYTF. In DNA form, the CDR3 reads TGTGCCAGCAGAACAGGGGGCGTTAATGGGATTGAGTATGGCTACACCTTC.

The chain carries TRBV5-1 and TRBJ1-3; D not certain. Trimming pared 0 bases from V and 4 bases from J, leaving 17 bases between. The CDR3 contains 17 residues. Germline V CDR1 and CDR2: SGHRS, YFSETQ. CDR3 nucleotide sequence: TGCGCCAGCAGCTTGGATGTGACTGAAAGACGCGGAAACACCATATATTTT. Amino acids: CASSLDVTERRGNTIYF.

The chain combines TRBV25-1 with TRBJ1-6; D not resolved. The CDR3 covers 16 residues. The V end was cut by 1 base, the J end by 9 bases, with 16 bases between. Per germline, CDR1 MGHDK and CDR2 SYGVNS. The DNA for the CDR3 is TGTGCCAGCAGTGAATCGCCCCTTAGCGGGAGTTCACCCCTCCACTTT. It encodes CASSESPLSGSSPLHF.

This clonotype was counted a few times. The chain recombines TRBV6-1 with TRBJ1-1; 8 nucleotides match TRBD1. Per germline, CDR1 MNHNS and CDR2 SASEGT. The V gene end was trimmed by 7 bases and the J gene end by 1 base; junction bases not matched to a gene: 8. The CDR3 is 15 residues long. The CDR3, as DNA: TGTGCCAGCACCCCGGACAGGGCTGGGAACACTGAAGCTTTCTTT. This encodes CASTPDRAGNTEAFF.

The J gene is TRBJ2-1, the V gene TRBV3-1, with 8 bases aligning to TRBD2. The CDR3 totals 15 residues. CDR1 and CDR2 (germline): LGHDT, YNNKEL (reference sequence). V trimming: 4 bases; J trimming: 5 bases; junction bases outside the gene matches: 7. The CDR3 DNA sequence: TGTGCCAGCAGCCCGGGACTAGGGTTGGACAATGAGCAGTTCTTC. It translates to CASSPGLGLDNEQFF.

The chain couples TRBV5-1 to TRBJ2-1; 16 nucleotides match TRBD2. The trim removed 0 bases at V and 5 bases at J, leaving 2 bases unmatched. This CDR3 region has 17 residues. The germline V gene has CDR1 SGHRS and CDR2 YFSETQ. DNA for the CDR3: TGCGCCAGCAGCTTGGCGGGACTAGCGGGGGGGCACAATGAGCAGTTCTTC. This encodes CASSLAGLAGGHNEQFF. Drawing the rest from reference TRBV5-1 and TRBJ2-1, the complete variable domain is KAGVTQTPRYLIKTRGQQVTLSCSPISGHRSVSWYQQTPGQGLQFLFEYFSETQRNKGNFPGRFSGRQFSNSRSEMNVSTLELGDSALYLCASSLAGLAGGHNEQFFGPGTRLTVL.

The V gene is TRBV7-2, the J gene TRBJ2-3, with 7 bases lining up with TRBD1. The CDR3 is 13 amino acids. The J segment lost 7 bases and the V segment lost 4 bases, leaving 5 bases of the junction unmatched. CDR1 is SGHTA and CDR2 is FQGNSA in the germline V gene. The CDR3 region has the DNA TGTGCCAGCAGCTCGACAGGGTTAAATACGCAGTATTTT. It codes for CASSSTGLNTQYF. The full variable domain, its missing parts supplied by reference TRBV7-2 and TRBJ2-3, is GAGVSQSPSNKVTEKGKDVELRCDPISGHTALYWYRQSLGQGLEFLIYFQGNSAPDKSGLPSDRFSAERTGGSVSTLTIQRTQQEDSAVYLCASSSTGLNTQYFGPGTRLTVL.

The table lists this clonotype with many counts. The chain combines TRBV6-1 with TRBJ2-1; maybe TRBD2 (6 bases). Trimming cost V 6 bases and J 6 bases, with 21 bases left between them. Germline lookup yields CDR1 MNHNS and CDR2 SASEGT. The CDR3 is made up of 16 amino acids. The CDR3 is CASSRGLSPRGNEQFF. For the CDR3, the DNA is TGTGCCAGCAGCCGGGGACTCTCCCCGAGGGGCAATGAGCAGTTCTTC.

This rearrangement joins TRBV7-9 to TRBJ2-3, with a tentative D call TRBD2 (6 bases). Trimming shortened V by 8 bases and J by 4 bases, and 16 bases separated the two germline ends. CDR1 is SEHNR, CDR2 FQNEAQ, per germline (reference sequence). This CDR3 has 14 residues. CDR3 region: CASGRDLEADTQYF. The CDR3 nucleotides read TGTGCCAGCGGACGGGACTTAGAGGCAGATACGCAGTATTTT.

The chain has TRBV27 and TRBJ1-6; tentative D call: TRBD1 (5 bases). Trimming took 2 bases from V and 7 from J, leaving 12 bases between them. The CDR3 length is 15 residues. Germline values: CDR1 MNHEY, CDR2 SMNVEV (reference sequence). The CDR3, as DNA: TGTGCCAGCAGTTTAGAAAGGGGAGTAAATTCACCCCTCCACTTT. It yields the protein CASSLERGVNSPLHF.

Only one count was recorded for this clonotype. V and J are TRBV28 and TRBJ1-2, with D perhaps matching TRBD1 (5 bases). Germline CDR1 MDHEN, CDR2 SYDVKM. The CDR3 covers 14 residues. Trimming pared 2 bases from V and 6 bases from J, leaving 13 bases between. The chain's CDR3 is CASSLAGRKDGYTF. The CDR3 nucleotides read TGTGCCAGCAGTTTAGCAGGGAGGAAGGATGGCTACACCTTC.

The CDR3 reads CASSWDGNTGELFF. CDR3 nucleotide sequence: TGTGCCAGCAGTTGGGACGGAAATACCGGGGAGCTGTTTTTT. V usage is TRBV6-5 and J usage is TRBJ2-2, with D perhaps TRBD1 or TRBD2 (5 bases each). The CDR3 consists of 14 residues. Per germline, CDR1 MNHEY and CDR2 SVGAGI. Deletions cut 4 bases from V and 5 bases from J, with 11 bases between.

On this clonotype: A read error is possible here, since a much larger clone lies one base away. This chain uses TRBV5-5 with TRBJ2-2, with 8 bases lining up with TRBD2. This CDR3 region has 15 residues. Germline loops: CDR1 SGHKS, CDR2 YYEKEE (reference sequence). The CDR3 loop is CASSLGGGNSGELFF. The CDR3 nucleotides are TGTGCCAGCAGCTTGGGCGGGGGGAACTCCGGGGAGCTGTTTTTT.

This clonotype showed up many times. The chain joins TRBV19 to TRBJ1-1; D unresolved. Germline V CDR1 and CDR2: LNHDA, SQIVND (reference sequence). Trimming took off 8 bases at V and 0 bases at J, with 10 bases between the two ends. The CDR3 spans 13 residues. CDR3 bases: TGTGCCAGTGAATCAGACATGAACACTGAAGCTTTCTTT. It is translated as CASESDMNTEAFF.

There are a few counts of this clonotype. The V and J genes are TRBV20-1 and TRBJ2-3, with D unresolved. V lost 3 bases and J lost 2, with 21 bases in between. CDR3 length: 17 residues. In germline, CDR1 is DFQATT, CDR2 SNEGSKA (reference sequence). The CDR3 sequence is CSARRPDQFGVTDTQYF. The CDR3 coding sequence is TGCAGTGCTAGGAGACCGGACCAATTTGGGGTCACAGATACGCAGTATTTT.

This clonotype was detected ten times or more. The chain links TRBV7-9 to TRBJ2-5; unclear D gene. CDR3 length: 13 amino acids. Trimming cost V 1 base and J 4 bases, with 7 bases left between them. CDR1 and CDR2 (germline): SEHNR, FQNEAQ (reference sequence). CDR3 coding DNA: TGTGCCAGCAGCTTAGTGTTCGGAGAGACCCAGTACTTC. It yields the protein CASSLVFGETQYF.

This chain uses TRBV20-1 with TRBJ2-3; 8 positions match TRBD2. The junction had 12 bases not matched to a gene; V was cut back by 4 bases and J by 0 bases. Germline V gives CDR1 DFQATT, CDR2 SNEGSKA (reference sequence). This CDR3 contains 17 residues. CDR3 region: CSANLPGLGESTDTQYF. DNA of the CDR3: TGCAGTGCTAACCTACCGGGACTAGGAGAAAGCACAGATACGCAGTATTTT.

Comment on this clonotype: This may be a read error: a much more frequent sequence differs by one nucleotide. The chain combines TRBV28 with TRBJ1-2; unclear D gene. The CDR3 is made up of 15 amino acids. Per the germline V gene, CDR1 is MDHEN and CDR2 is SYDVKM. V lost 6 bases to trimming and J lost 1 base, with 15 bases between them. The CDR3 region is CASSTDGMGNYGYTF. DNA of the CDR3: TGTGCCAGCAGCACGGACGGTATGGGTAACTATGGCTACACCTTC.

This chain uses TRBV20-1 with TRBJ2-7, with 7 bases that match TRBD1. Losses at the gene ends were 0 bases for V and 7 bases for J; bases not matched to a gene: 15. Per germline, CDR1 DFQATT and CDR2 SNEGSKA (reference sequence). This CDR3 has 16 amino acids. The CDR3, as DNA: TGCAGTGCTAGAGATGGTAGGGGGCCCCCTTCGGGAGAGCAGTACTTC. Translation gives CSARDGRGPPSGEQYF.

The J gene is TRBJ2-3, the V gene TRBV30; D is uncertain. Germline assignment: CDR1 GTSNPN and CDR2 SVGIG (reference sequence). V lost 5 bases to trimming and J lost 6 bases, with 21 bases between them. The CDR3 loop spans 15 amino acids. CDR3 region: CAWGSGPHKTDTQYF. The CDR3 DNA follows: TGTGCCTGGGGTTCCGGACCGCACAAAACGGATACGCAGTATTTT.

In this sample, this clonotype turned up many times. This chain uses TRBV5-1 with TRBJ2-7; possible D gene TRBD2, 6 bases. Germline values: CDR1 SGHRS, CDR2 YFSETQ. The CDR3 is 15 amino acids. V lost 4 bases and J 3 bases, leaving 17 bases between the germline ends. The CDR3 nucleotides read TGCGCCAGCAGCCGGCGTGGGGGAGGCGACTACGAGCAGTACTTC. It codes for CASSRRGGGDYEQYF.

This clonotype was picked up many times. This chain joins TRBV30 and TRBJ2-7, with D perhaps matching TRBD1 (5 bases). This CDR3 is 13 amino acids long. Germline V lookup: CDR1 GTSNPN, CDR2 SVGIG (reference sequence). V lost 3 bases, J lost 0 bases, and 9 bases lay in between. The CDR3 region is CAWRDKSSYEQYF. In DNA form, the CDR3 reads TGTGCCTGGAGGGACAAGAGCTCCTACGAGCAGTACTTC.

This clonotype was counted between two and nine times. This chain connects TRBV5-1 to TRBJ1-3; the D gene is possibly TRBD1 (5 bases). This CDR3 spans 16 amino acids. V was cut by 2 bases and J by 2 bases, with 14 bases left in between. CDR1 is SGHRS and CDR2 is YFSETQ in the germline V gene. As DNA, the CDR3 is TGCGCCAGCAGCTTCGAGGGGACCTCGGCTGGAAACACCATATATTTT. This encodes CASSFEGTSAGNTIYF.

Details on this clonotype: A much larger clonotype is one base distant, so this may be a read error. The chain's CDR3 is CAWGAGSETQYF. As DNA, the CDR3 is TGTGCCTGGGGGGCCGGTTCGGAGACCCAGTACTTC. The rearrangement uses TRBV30 and TRBJ2-5, with D tentatively TRBD1 (5 bases). V was pared by 5 bases and J by 5 bases, with 12 bases between. CDR1 is GTSNPN, CDR2 SVGIG, per germline (reference sequence). The CDR3 length is 12 residues.

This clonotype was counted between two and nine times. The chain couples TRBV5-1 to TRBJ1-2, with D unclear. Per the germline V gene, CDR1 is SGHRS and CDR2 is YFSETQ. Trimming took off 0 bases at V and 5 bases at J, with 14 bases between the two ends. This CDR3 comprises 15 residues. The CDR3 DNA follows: TGCGCCAGCAGCTTGGGGGCGGATGCCCCTTATGGCTACACCTTC. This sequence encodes CASSLGADAPYGYTF.

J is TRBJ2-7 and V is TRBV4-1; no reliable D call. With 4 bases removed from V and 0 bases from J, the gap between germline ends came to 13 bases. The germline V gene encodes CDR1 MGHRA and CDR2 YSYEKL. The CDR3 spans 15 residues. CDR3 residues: CASSLERLSSYEQYF. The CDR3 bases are TGCGCCAGCAGCCTTGAACGGCTGAGCTCCTACGAGCAGTACTTC.

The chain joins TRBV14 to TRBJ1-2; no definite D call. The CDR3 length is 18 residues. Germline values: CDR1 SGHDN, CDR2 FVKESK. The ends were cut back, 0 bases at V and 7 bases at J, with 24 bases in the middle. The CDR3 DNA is TGTGCCAGCAGCCAAGAGTTATATTCCAGGACTGACCTTACTGGCTACACCTTC. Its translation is CASSQELYSRTDLTGYTF.

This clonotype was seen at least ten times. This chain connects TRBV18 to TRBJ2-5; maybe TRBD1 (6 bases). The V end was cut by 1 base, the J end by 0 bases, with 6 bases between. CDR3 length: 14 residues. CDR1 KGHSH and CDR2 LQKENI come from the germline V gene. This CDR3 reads CASSPRDNQETQYF. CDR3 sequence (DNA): TGTGCCAGCTCACCACGGGACAACCAAGAGACCCAGTACTTC.

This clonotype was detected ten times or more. CDR3 residues: CASSGGQWREILREQYF. CDR3 bases: TGTGCCAGCAGTGGGGGGCAGTGGCGGGAGATCCTAAGGGAGCAGTACTTC. This chain joins TRBV6-1 and TRBJ2-7; possible D gene TRBD2, 7 bases. The CDR3 has 17 residues. Germline V gene sequence: CDR1 MNHNS, CDR2 SASEGT. V was cut by 4 bases and J by 7 bases, with 26 bases left in between.

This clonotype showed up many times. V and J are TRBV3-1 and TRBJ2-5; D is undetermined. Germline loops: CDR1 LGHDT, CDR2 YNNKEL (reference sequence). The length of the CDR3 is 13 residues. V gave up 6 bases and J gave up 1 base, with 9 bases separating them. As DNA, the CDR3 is TGTGCCAGCAGTGCAACGCTCCAAGAGACCCAGTACTTC. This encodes CASSATLQETQYF.

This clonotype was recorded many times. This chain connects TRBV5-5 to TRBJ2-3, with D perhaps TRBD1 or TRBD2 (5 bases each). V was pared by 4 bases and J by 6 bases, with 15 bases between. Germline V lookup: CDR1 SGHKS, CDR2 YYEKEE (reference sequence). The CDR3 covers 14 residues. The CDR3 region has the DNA TGTGCCAGCAGCCCCGGGACCCCGGGCGATACGCAGTATTTT. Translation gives CASSPGTPGDTQYF. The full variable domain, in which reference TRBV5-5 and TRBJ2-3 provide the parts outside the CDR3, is DAGVTQSPTHLIKTRGQQVTLRCSPISGHKSVSWYQQVLGQGPQFIFQYYEKEERGRGNFPDRFSARQFPNYSSELNVNALLLGDSALYLCASSPGTPGDTQYFGPGTRLTVL.